Shown below are 28 T cell receptor beta chains from a single sample sequenced in a study of T cell responses to AZD1222 COVID-19 vaccine. Clones were read by immunoSEQ multiplex PCR, and TCRdb kept only the in-frame ones, dropping some. The sample shows more than 90,000 clones, around nine tenths of them seen only once. The sequenced sample was peripheral blood, obtained 28 days after the second AZD1222 dose. These TCRs come from an adult who received the AZD1222 COVID-19 vaccine.

The count of this clone is one. The chain recombines TRBV21-1 with TRBJ1-4; the tabulated D call, TRBD1, remains unverified against the DNA. TRBV21-1 constitutes a pseudogene. The CDR3 consists of 15 residues. The CDR3 nucleotides are TGTGCCAGCAGCCCCAACAGGGGAGACGGTGAAAAACTGTTTTTT. Amino acid sequence: CASSPNRGDGEKLFF.

The chain uses TRBV7-3 and TRBJ2-6; D call uncertain. Trimming pared 5 bases from V and 0 bases from J, leaving 8 bases between. This CDR3 spans 15 amino acids. Germline CDR1 and CDR2: SGHTA and FQGTGA. Here the CDR3 DNA reads TGTGCCAGCAGCCCCCTCGACTCTGGGGCCAACGTCCTGACTTTC. Protein: CASSPLDSGANVLTF.

This chain's CDR3 is CASSLVQGAVLFF. The CDR3 DNA sequence: TGTGCCAGCAGCTTAGTGCAGGGGGCCGTCCTTTTCTTT. This sequence joins TRBV7-9 and TRBJ1-1; 8 nucleotides match TRBD1. The CDR3 is made up of 13 amino acids. V lost 1 base, J lost 13 bases, and 8 bases stayed unmatched. CDR1 and CDR2 from the germline V gene are SEHNR and FQNEAQ (reference sequence). Combining the CDR3 with reference TRBV7-9 and TRBJ1-1 gives the whole variable domain DTGVSQNPRHKITKRGQNVTFRCDPISEHNRLYWYRQTLGQGPEFLTYFQNEAQLEKSRLLSDRFSAERPKGSFSTLEIQRTEQGDSAMYLCASSLVQGAVLFFGQGTRLTVV.

This clone was seen only a few times. V gene TRBV19 combines with J gene TRBJ1-5; maybe TRBD1 (5 bases). The germline gives CDR1 LNHDA, CDR2 SQIVND (reference sequence). Trimming removed 5 bases from V and 4 bases from J, with 15 bases in between. CDR3 length equals 15 residues. The CDR3 is CASSPSRDRNQPQHF. DNA for the CDR3: TGTGCCAGTAGTCCGTCCCGGGACCGGAATCAGCCCCAGCATTTT.

This chain links TRBV2 with TRBJ2-1; 8 positions match TRBD2. The CDR3 extends over 16 amino acids. Germline V gene data show CDR1 as SNHLY and CDR2 as FYNNEI. J was trimmed by 7 bases and V by 3 bases; bases with no gene match: 11. Written as DNA, the CDR3 is TGTGCCAGCAGTGACTCCCCGGGACTAGTGAGGAATGAGCAGTTCTTC. Translated, it gives CASSDSPGLVRNEQFF.

The chain joins TRBV4-3 to TRBJ2-7; D gene uncertain. With 2 bases removed from V and 0 bases from J, the gap between germline ends came to 11 bases. The CDR3 has 15 amino acids. The germline V gene has CDR1 LGHNA and CDR2 YSLEER. The CDR3 DNA reads as TGCGCCAGCAGCCAATTGTTTTTGAGCTCCTACGAGCAGTACTTC. It yields the protein CASSQLFLSSYEQYF.

CDR3 protein: CASSIGTGVYEKLFF. Written as DNA, the CDR3 is TGTGCCAGCAGTATTGGGACAGGGGTTTATGAAAAACTGTTTTTT. The chain employs TRBV7-2 and TRBJ1-4, with 10 bases aligning to TRBD1. Losses at the gene ends were 6 bases for V and 6 bases for J; bases not matched to a gene: 7. Germline CDR1 SGHTA, CDR2 FQGNSA. The CDR3 spans 15 residues.

The chain joins TRBV4-2 to TRBJ2-5; possibly TRBD2 for D (5 bases). Trimming cost V 2 bases and J 7 bases, with 11 bases left between them. Germline CDR1 reads LGHNA; CDR2 reads YNFKEQ. CDR3 length: 13 residues. The CDR3 DNA follows: TGTGCCAGCAGCCAATGGGAGACGTGGACCCAGTACTTC. It yields the protein CASSQWETWTQYF.

CDR3 sequence reads: CASSWTGLGKNIQYF. The DNA for the CDR3 is TGTGCCAGCAGCTGGACAGGGTTAGGTAAAAACATTCAGTACTTC. This chain joins TRBV5-4 and TRBJ2-4, with TRBD1 identical over 8 bases. In germline, CDR1 is SGHNT, CDR2 YYREEE (reference sequence). This CDR3 comprises 15 residues. V lost 3 bases, J lost 4 bases, and 6 bases stayed unmatched.

The chain links TRBV12-3 or TRBV12-4 to TRBJ2-7; the match to TRBD1 covers 7 bases. V lost 6 bases, J lost 4 bases, and 0 bases stayed unmatched. The CDR3 consists of 11 residues. The CDR3 nucleotides are TGTGCCAGCAGGACAGGGTACGAGCAGTACTTC. This encodes CASRTGYEQYF.

CDR3 region: CATSGGGGVADTQYF. The DNA for the CDR3 is TGTGCCACCAGTGGTGGCGGGGGGGTTGCAGATACGCAGTATTTT. The J gene is TRBJ2-3, the V gene TRBV24-1, with 9 bases matching TRBD2. Trimming took 5 bases from V and 4 from J; bases not matched to a gene: 6. Germline CDR1 is KGHDR and CDR2 is SFDVKD. This CDR3 spans 15 amino acids.

The chain couples TRBV5-4 to TRBJ2-1; the D gene is possibly TRBD1 (5 bases). The germline V gene encodes CDR1 SGHNT and CDR2 YYREEE (reference sequence). This CDR3 is built from 12 residues. The ends were cut back, 3 bases at V and 8 bases at J, with 9 bases in the middle. CDR3 coding DNA: TGTGCCAGCAGCTCCTCAGGGTATGAGCAGTTCTTC. It specifies CASSSSGYEQFF.

This clone is a singleton in its sample. The chain recombines TRBV11-3 with TRBJ1-2, with unresolved D. Germline CDR1 SGHNT, CDR2 YENEEA. Trimming took off 4 bases at V and 4 bases at J, with 7 bases between the two ends. The CDR3 covers 12 residues. The CDR3 reads CASSSGSYGYTF. The CDR3, as DNA: TGTGCCAGCAGCTCAGGTTCCTATGGCTACACCTTC.

The chain joins TRBV19 to TRBJ2-7; perhaps TRBD2 as D (6 bases). Germline-derived CDR1 and CDR2 are LNHDA and SQIVND (reference sequence). The CDR3 loop spans 15 amino acids. The V end was cut by 2 bases, the J end by 0 bases, with 11 bases between. CDR3 DNA sequence: TGTGCCAGTAGTATAATCGGGGGTTTCTCCTACGAGCAGTACTTC. Translated: CASSIIGGFSYEQYF.

This clone has just a few counts. V gene TRBV19 combines with J gene TRBJ1-2; D remains ambiguous. CDR3 length: 13 amino acids. Germline V gene data show CDR1 as LNHDA and CDR2 as SQIVND (reference sequence). With 3 bases removed from V and 2 bases from J, the gap between germline ends came to 7 bases. In DNA, the CDR3 is TGTGCCAGTAGTATCAACGGGAACTATGGCTACACCTTC. As protein: CASSINGNYGYTF.

The rearrangement links TRBV12-5 to TRBJ2-7, with 15 nucleotides matching TRBD2. CDR3 size: 16 residues. Trimming took 2 bases from V and 4 from J; bases not matched to a gene: 3. Germline V gene sequence: CDR1 LGHNT, CDR2 FRNRAP. Here the CDR3 reads CASGLWTSGGAYEQYF. CDR3 nucleotides: TGTGCTAGTGGTTTGTGGACTAGCGGGGGGGCTTACGAGCAGTACTTC.

The chain recombines TRBV3-1 (or the pseudogene TRBV3-2) with TRBJ2-1; 8 bases fit TRBD2. The germline CDR1 and CDR2 sequences are LGHDT and YNNKEL (reference sequence). This CDR3 is 16 amino acids long. The trim removed 0 bases at V and 2 bases at J, leaving 3 bases unmatched. CDR3 sequence: CASSQERGGAYNEQFF. CDR3 DNA sequence: TGTGCCAGCAGCCAAGAACGGGGGGGTGCCTACAATGAGCAGTTCTTC.

V gene TRBV7-9 combines with J gene TRBJ1-6; D gene uncertain. Trimming took 5 bases from V and 8 from J, leaving 13 bases between them. CDR3 length equals 14 residues. CDR1 SEHNR and CDR2 FQNEAQ come from the germline V gene (reference sequence). This CDR3 is CASSPAQLDSPLHF. The CDR3 coding sequence is TGTGCCAGCAGCCCGGCCCAGCTGGATTCACCCCTCCACTTT.

This rearrangement joins TRBV4-1 to TRBJ2-1; 11 bases are a match to TRBD2. Germline V gene sequence: CDR1 MGHRA, CDR2 YSYEKL. J was trimmed by 1 base and V by 0 bases; bases with no gene match: 2. CDR3 size: 17 residues. DNA of the CDR3: TGCGCCAGCAGCCAAGAAACTAGCGGGGGATCCTACAATGAGCAGTTCTTC. Translation: CASSQETSGGSYNEQFF.

V is TRBV20-1 and J is TRBJ2-7, with TRBD1 matching 7 bases. After removal of 6 bases from V and 6 bases from J, the junction contained 5 bases not matched to a gene. CDR3 size: 11 residues. The germline V gene has CDR1 DFQATT and CDR2 SNEGSKA (reference sequence). The CDR3 loop is CSALDRSEQYF. The CDR3, as DNA: TGCAGTGCCTTGGACAGGTCCGAGCAGTACTTC.

This clone was observed once. The chain joins TRBV18 to TRBJ1-1; TRBD1 is a possible D gene (6 bases). Germline V gene sequence: CDR1 KGHSH, CDR2 LQKENI. The CDR3 totals 15 residues. V was cut by 6 bases and J by 1 base, with 15 bases left in between. CDR3: CASSMTGTQNTEAFF. Here the CDR3 DNA reads TGTGCCAGCTCCATGACCGGGACACAGAACACTGAAGCTTTCTTT.

The V and J genes are TRBV19 and TRBJ2-7; 14 nucleotides line up with TRBD2. The CDR3 runs to 17 residues. Trimming took 4 bases from V and 4 from J; bases not matched to a gene: 9. Germline V gene sequence: CDR1 LNHDA, CDR2 SQIVND (reference sequence). The CDR3 spells CASSTGLAGELVYEQYF. The CDR3 coding sequence is TGTGCCAGTAGTACGGGACTAGCGGGAGAGCTTGTGTACGAGCAGTACTTC.

This clone has just one count. J is TRBJ1-5 and V is TRBV9; no firm D call. The CDR3 extends over 14 amino acids. The V and J ends lost 0 bases and 4 bases respectively, with 8 bases between them. Germline V gene lookup returns CDR1 SGDLS and CDR2 YYNGEE. Here the CDR3 reads CASSVEGGNQPQHF. In DNA form, the CDR3 reads TGTGCCAGCAGCGTAGAGGGTGGTAATCAGCCCCAGCATTTT. Full variable domain (missing parts from reference TRBV9 and TRBJ1-5): DSGVTQTPKHLITATGQRVTLRCSPRSGDLSVYWYQQSLDQGLQFLIQYYNGEERAKGNILERFSAQQFPDLHSELNLSSLELGDSALYFCASSVEGGNQPQHFGDGTRLSIL.

The chain uses TRBV5-1 and TRBJ1-4; 7 positions match TRBD1. The germline CDR1 and CDR2 sequences are SGHRS and YFSETQ. V lost 4 bases, J lost 3 bases, and 6 bases stayed unmatched. The CDR3 loop spans 15 amino acids. CDR3 coding DNA: TGCGCCAGCAGCAGGGACAGTCCCTCTAATGAAAAACTGTTTTTT. Its translation: CASSRDSPSNEKLFF.

This clone came up once. This rearrangement joins TRBV28 to TRBJ2-1, with 12 bases that match TRBD2. CDR1 is MDHEN, CDR2 SYDVKM, per germline. J gave up 14 bases and V 5 bases, and 13 bases lay outside the gene matches. CDR3 length: 15 amino acids. The CDR3 nucleotides read TGTGCCAGCAGTCCCTCACCTGGACTAGCGGGATGGGAGTTCTTC. Residues: CASSPSPGLAGWEFF.

The sample holds one count of this clone. The rearrangement uses TRBV5-4 and TRBJ1-6, with 7 bases lining up with TRBD1. Germline-derived CDR1 and CDR2 are SGHNT and YYREEE (reference sequence). The CDR3 is 14 residues long. Germline trimming cut 4 bases from V and 6 bases from J; bases unmatched to any gene: 4. The CDR3 is CASSTDRANSPLHF. CDR3 DNA sequence: TGTGCCAGCAGCACCGACAGGGCTAATTCACCCCTCCACTTT.

The chain is built from TRBV5-1 and TRBJ2-3; D tentatively reads TRBD1 or TRBD2 (6 bases each). Looked up from germline, CDR1 is SGHRS and CDR2 is YFSETQ. The CDR3 runs 16 residues. Trimming stripped 0 bases from V and 0 bases from J, with 11 bases between. This CDR3 reads CASSLGQAGSTDTQYF. CDR3 DNA sequence: TGCGCCAGCAGCTTGGGACAGGCGGGGAGCACAGATACGCAGTATTTT.

Only one count was recorded for this clone. The chain is built from TRBV5-1 and TRBJ2-3, with a weak D call TRBD1 (6 bases). The ends were cut back, 0 bases at V and 2 bases at J, with 10 bases in the middle. Germline CDR1 reads SGHRS; CDR2 reads YFSETQ. The CDR3 is 15 amino acids. CDR3 residues: CASSLAQGPTDTQYF. The DNA of the CDR3 is TGCGCCAGCAGCTTGGCGCAGGGGCCCACAGATACGCAGTATTTT.